A single sample gave rise to the 16 T cell receptor beta chains below, sequenced in a study of T cell responses to AZD1222 COVID-19 vaccine. The repertoire was sequenced with immunoSEQ multiplex PCR; TCRdb's copy has only in-frame clones and lacks some. The table lists about 130,000 clones, approximately 90% of them singletons. This specimen consisted of peripheral blood, obtained on day 0 of AZD1222 vaccination. All receptors derive from an adult in good health.

The J gene is TRBJ1-2, the V gene TRBV5-4; no firm D call. Trimming took 0 bases from V and 5 from J, leaving 14 bases between them. Looked up from germline, CDR1 is SGHNT and CDR2 is YYREEE (reference sequence). This CDR3 comprises 15 residues. In nucleotides, the CDR3 is TGTGCCAGCAGCTTGGCGGAAGGGTCGTTGTATGGCTACACCTTC. It yields the protein CASSLAEGSLYGYTF.

Only one count was recorded for this clone. The chain recombines TRBV2 with TRBJ2-2; 11 bases line up with TRBD1. Trimming took 6 bases from V and 6 from J; bases not matched to a gene: 9. Looked up from germline, CDR1 is SNHLY and CDR2 is FYNNEI. The CDR3 is 16 amino acids. The CDR3 DNA reads TGTGCCAGCAGAGGACTTCGGGACAGGGGGGCCGGGGAGCTGTTTTTT. This codes for CASRGLRDRGAGELFF.

The chain carries TRBV10-3 and TRBJ1-6; D not resolved. Per germline, CDR1 ENHRY and CDR2 SYGVKD. V dropped 0 bases and J dropped 8 bases, with 2 bases sitting between them. The CDR3 is 12 amino acids. The CDR3 DNA follows: TGTGCCATCAGTGAGTCATATTCACCCCTCCACTTT. It yields the protein CAISESYSPLHF.

The genes are TRBV27 and TRBJ2-5; D call uncertain. Germline CDR1 and CDR2: MNHEY and SMNVEV (reference sequence). The CDR3 runs to 12 residues. V lost 4 bases to trimming and J lost 5 bases, with 8 bases between them. The CDR3 loop is CASSYLGETQYF. CDR3 DNA: TGTGCCAGCAGTTACCTCGGTGAGACCCAGTACTTC.

This chain uses TRBV5-4 with TRBJ1-2, with TRBD1 as a possible D gene (6 bases). Germline V gene sequence: CDR1 SGHNT, CDR2 YYREEE (reference sequence). V gave up 5 bases and J gave up 3 bases, with 20 bases separating them. The CDR3 length is 16 residues. CDR3 amino acids: CASRSGGRVLDYGYTF. Here the CDR3 DNA reads TGTGCCAGCAGGTCCGGGGGGCGGGTTCTGGACTATGGCTACACCTTC.

The chain combines TRBV6-5 with TRBJ1-2; D is unclear. V was trimmed by 4 bases and J by 4 bases, leaving 13 bases between them. There are 14 residues in the CDR3. CDR1 is MNHEY, CDR2 SVGAGI, per germline. This CDR3 reads CASSSSIPLYGYTF. DNA of the CDR3: TGTGCCAGCAGTTCGAGCATACCCCTCTATGGCTACACCTTC.

This sequence joins TRBV6-1 and TRBJ1-4, with D perhaps matching TRBD1 (6 bases). Germline V lookup: CDR1 MNHNS, CDR2 SASEGT. This CDR3 has 17 amino acids. Trimming pared 0 bases from V and 1 base from J, leaving 12 bases between. The CDR3 loop reads CASSEARWGRTNEKLFF. The CDR3 nucleotides read TGTGCCAGCAGTGAAGCGCGGTGGGGGCGAACTAATGAAAAACTGTTTTTT.

This clone showed up just once. This sequence joins TRBV6-5 and TRBJ1-2; D is undetermined. The V end was cut by 0 bases, the J end by 7 bases, with 15 bases between. CDR1 is MNHEY and CDR2 is SVGAGI in the germline V gene. This CDR3 is built from 15 residues. In DNA, the CDR3 is TGTGCCAGCAGTTACTCGAGGTCCAATCCGACTGGCTACACCTTC. Its protein is CASSYSRSNPTGYTF.

This clone was observed a single time. The chain combines TRBV27 with TRBJ2-6; 9 positions match TRBD1. Trimming cost V 10 bases and J 0 bases; bases outside gene matches: 7. The CDR3 is made up of 16 amino acids. CDR1 is MNHEY and CDR2 is SMNVEV in the germline V gene (reference sequence). The CDR3 protein is CATGTGPNSGANVLTF. Here the CDR3 DNA reads TGTGCCACGGGGACAGGGCCCAACTCTGGGGCCAACGTCCTGACTTTC.

The CDR3 reads CASSAVGGGLQPQHF. The CDR3, as DNA: TGTGCCAGCAGCGCGGTCGGAGGGGGTCTTCAGCCCCAGCATTTT. This chain links TRBV5-5 with TRBJ1-5, with D possibly TRBD1 on 6 matching bases. CDR1 and CDR2 (germline): SGHKS, YYEKEE (reference sequence). Trimming stripped 4 bases from V and 6 bases from J, with 17 bases between. The CDR3 totals 15 residues.

The chain has TRBV7-2 and TRBJ2-7; unclear D gene. Trimming stripped 5 bases from V and 4 bases from J, with 12 bases between. CDR1 and CDR2 (germline): SGHTA, FQGNSA. The CDR3 length is 13 residues. In nucleotides, the CDR3 is TGTGCCAGCAGCAAACCTGGTGGGTACGAGCAGTACTTC. Protein sequence: CASSKPGGYEQYF. Based on the CDR3 plus reference TRBV7-2 and TRBJ2-7, the full variable domain is GAGVSQSPSNKVTEKGKDVELRCDPISGHTALYWYRQSLGQGLEFLIYFQGNSAPDKSGLPSDRFSAERTGGSVSTLTIQRTQQEDSAVYLCASSKPGGYEQYFGPGTRLTVT.

The chain combines TRBV2 with TRBJ1-2; D gene unclear. Looked up from germline, CDR1 is SNHLY and CDR2 is FYNNEI. The CDR3 length is 13 residues. Trimming stripped 4 bases from V and 4 bases from J, with 10 bases between. The CDR3 DNA is TGTGCCAGCAGTGTTGGGTCCGCCTATGGCTACACCTTC. This sequence encodes CASSVGSAYGYTF. Together with reference TRBV2 and TRBJ1-2, the CDR3 gives the full variable domain: EPEVTQTPSHQVTQMGQEVILRCVPISNHLYFYWYRQILGQKVEFLVSFYNNEISEKSEIFDDQFSVERPDGSNFTLKIRSTKLEDSAMYFCASSVGSAYGYTFGSGTRLTVV.

The J gene is TRBJ2-1, the V gene TRBV9, with TRBD1 matching 11 bases. Germline loops: CDR1 SGDLS, CDR2 YYNGEE. CDR3 length: 14 residues. The V gene end was trimmed by 2 bases and the J gene end by 9 bases; junction bases not matched to a gene: 4. The CDR3 reads CASSVGQGVSEQFF. The CDR3 nucleotides read TGTGCCAGCAGCGTGGGACAGGGGGTAAGTGAGCAGTTCTTC. The whole variable domain, remainder taken from reference TRBV9 and TRBJ2-1, is DSGVTQTPKHLITATGQRVTLRCSPRSGDLSVYWYQQSLDQGLQFLIQYYNGEERAKGNILERFSAQQFPDLHSELNLSSLELGDSALYFCASSVGQGVSEQFFGPGTRLTVL.

The V and J genes are TRBV7-9 and TRBJ2-3; 7 nucleotides align to TRBD2. The germline CDR1 and CDR2 sequences are SEHNR and FQNEAQ (reference sequence). The CDR3 is made up of 16 amino acids. J gave up 2 bases and V 2 bases, and 7 bases lay outside the gene matches. In DNA form, the CDR3 reads TGTGCCAGCAGCTTATGGGCGGGGGAAAACACAGATACGCAGTATTTT. Translation gives CASSLWAGENTDTQYF.

The J gene is TRBJ2-7, the V gene TRBV7-2, with D hard to call. The V gene lost 5 bases and the J gene lost 2 bases, with 4 bases spanning the gap. This CDR3 is built from 11 residues. Germline CDR1 SGHTA, CDR2 FQGNSA. The CDR3 DNA reads TGTGCCAGCAGCCCCGCCTACGAGCAGTACTTC. Its protein is CASSPAYEQYF.

The gene calls are TRBV7-9 and TRBJ2-7; no definite D call. Germline V gene sequence: CDR1 SEHNR, CDR2 FQNEAQ (reference sequence). This CDR3 has 14 amino acids. V lost 2 bases, J lost 0 bases, and 8 bases lay in between. DNA for the CDR3: TGTGCCAGCAGCTTACTAACGGCCTCCTACGAGCAGTACTTC. This translates into CASSLLTASYEQYF.